The text below deals with one T cell receptor (beta chain). The clone's antigen remains unknown. Base qualities were left out, and no much larger clone turns up one base away. CD8 naive samples were CD45RO-negative cells positively selected for CCR7, giving a CD45RA+CCR7+ population that excluded TemRA cells. The donors were healthy, HIV-negative adults who had no recently reported acute infections or vaccinations. All donors were Caucasian adults living in Nashville, Tennessee, USA. Blood was obtained by leukapheresis, after which PBMCs were separated by Ficoll-Histopaque density gradient centrifugation and cryopreserved in liquid nitrogen vapor phase. Analytical flow cytometry was used to check the purity and quantity of each magnetically sorted T cell population. Each sorted fraction had its genomic DNA isolated and then quantified by UV absorbance on a Nanodrop 2000c. The germline V gene (reference sequence) sets CDR1 to SGHNT and CDR2 to YYREEE. Germline trimming amounts to 3 bases on V and 8 bases on J, with 9 as the count of junction bases outside the gene matches. The CDR3 runs 15 residues from the cysteine to the phenylalanine. CDR3 DNA is the only sequence kept; it has 45 bases, read in frame from the first base.

Using the deep immunoSEQ assay, multiplex PCR amplified TCR CDR3 regions from genomic DNA. Extracted genomic DNA from each cell subset was spread evenly across all wells of several immunoSEQ 96-well plates, with each plate serving as a replicate. Each replicate PCR for sorted subsets received 200 ng genomic DNA, equal to about 30,000 T cell genomes. Purified libraries were quantified with a Qubit 3.0 fluorometer, sized on a Bioanalyzer 2100, and re-quantified with the KAPA Library Quantification kit. Every immunoSEQ 96-well plate was sequenced on a dedicated single-read 150-cycle Illumina NextSeq 550 flow cell. As for how the authors treated the data: Because only junctional sequences without quality scores were contained in the immunoSEQ output, filtering matching that applied to full-length reads could not be performed. To assign V/J genes and CDR3, sequences were annotated against IMGT germline references using PyIR, a Python wrapper for IgBLAST v1.9. Reads were filtered out if the reads had weak V/J assignments (E-value above 1e-6), no CDR3, stop codons, out-of-frame junctions, or ambiguous translated residues. V3J clonotypes were defined as sequences sharing the same inferred V gene, J gene, and CDR3 amino acid sequence. Percentage overlap between repertoires was computed as shared unique clonotypes divided by the size of the smaller repertoire. RTK rarefaction, the Chao1 estimator, and Recon v2.1 estimates of unobserved clonotypes were used to assess repertoire richness. OLGA was used to compute generation probabilities for all TCRbeta clonotypes that the gDNA method yielded from a handful of donors. TCRdb mirrors the immuneACCESS table, restricted to in-frame sequences. Some clones are absent from its copies; in checked studies, under half trace to an unresolved V gene, and the reason for the others is unknown. Clone size and the V and J calls come from that table; the DNA yielded D and trimming. The sample data list fewer than 850,000 clones, and 96% of these were observed just once. The ten largest clones take up under 0.3% of the sample.

This sample is part of a study of shared clonotypes between healthy human individuals (dated by TCRdb to the early 2020s). For the wider study: The cohort comprised a couple of women and a few men aged 18 to 49 years. For each donor, CD4 naive and CD4 memory were each given three plates, CD8 naive was given two plates, and CD8 memory was given one plate. To estimate repertoire size and how much clonotypes are shared between individuals, the study performed deep sequencing of blood TCR repertoires from roughly five healthy adults. Different laboratories and diverse techniques were used to prepare libraries and sequence TCR repertoires, to increase sequencing depth and limit assay-specific biases. Leukapheresis yielded between about 0.8 and 9.5 billion PBMCs per donor.

Paper-wide results and their limitations: Rarefaction of sorted-subset datasets indicated incomplete sequencing despite the large sequencing depth. Only blood was sampled, and tissue TCR repertoires likely differ from those in blood. Pairwise subsampling indicated that sequencing depth was expected to affect the degree of clonotype sharing among donors. Compared with non-shared clonotypes, clonotypes shared by all four sorted-subset donors had higher generation probabilities. Sharing across a handful of donors was observed for approximately 5% of naive CD4, 3% to 3.5% of naive CD8, about 2.3% of memory CD4, and roughly 0.43% of memory CD8 clonotypes. Naive subsets generally had larger estimated clonotype richness than memory subsets did. Because the study included a small number of donors, the genetic and exposure-history diversity represented was limited.

Here the chain combines TRBV5-4 and TRBJ2-1; 9 bases in between match TRBD2. This clonotype originated in a young man in good health. Material: naive CD8+ T cells sorted from blood. Read against the paper, the sample's cell subset or site label means: CD45RA+CCR7+. The CDR3 region reads CASSSLAGEAYEQFF. The DNA reads as follows: TGTGCCAGCAGCTCCTTAGCGGGAGAGGCGTATGAGCAGTTCTTC.